Presented here are 13 T cell receptor beta chains from one specimen sequenced in a study of PD-1 blockade in classical Hodgkin lymphoma. Autologous stem cell transplantation was followed by relapse in every patient, and brentuximab vedotin exposure varied. Repertoires were generated with immunoSEQ multiplex PCR, while TCRdb's copy carries only in-frame clones and drops some. The sample yields around 10,000 clones, over 70% seen once. The material was peripheral blood mononuclear cells (PBMCs), obtained before the second cycle of nivolumab. These receptors came from a human donor with classical Hodgkin lymphoma.

The chain is built from TRBV6-4 and TRBJ2-7, with a weak D call TRBD1 (5 bases). Germline CDR1 reads MRHNA; CDR2 reads SNTAGT. This CDR3 is 13 amino acids long. V shed 5 bases and J shed 5 bases, with 13 bases lying between them. CDR3 DNA sequence: TGTGCCAGCAGTTCGGGCACCAGGGACGAGCAGTACTTC. Protein sequence: CASSSGTRDEQYF.

The CDR3 reads CASSPFSGSSYEQYF. CDR3 bases: TGTGCCAGCAGTCCCTTTAGCGGGAGCTCCTACGAGCAGTACTTC. The V gene is TRBV27, the J gene TRBJ2-7, with TRBD2 matching 9 bases. Germline V CDR1 and CDR2: MNHEY, SMNVEV (reference sequence). Trimming cost V 5 bases and J 0 bases; bases outside gene matches: 5. The CDR3 contains 15 residues.

This chain connects TRBV11-2 to TRBJ1-6; 8 positions match TRBD1. Per germline, CDR1 SGHAT and CDR2 FQNNGV. The CDR3 extends over 14 amino acids. The V segment lost 5 bases and the J segment 9 bases; nucleotides outside the gene matches: 6. The CDR3 sequence: CASSPDRVGSPLHF. The CDR3 DNA reads TGTGCCAGCAGCCCGGACAGGGTCGGTTCACCCCTCCACTTT.

The CDR3 coding sequence is TGTGCCAGCAGTCCCATTCTTTGGTCGCAATACGAGCAGTACTTC. This sequence encodes CASSPILWSQYEQYF. This chain connects TRBV28 to TRBJ2-7, with D hard to call. V lost 5 bases to trimming and J lost 4 bases, with 18 bases between them. The CDR3 consists of 15 residues. Germline-derived CDR1 and CDR2 are MDHEN and SYDVKM.

The rearrangement uses TRBV13 and TRBJ1-4, with a weak D call TRBD1 (6 bases). Trimming removed 5 bases from V and 3 bases from J, with 13 bases in between. The CDR3 consists of 15 residues. CDR1 and CDR2 from the germline V gene are PRHDT and FYEKMQ (reference sequence). The CDR3 DNA reads as TGTGCCAGCAGCGACCAGGGGCGACCTAATGAAAAACTGTTTTTT. This gives the protein CASSDQGRPNEKLFF.

The chain couples TRBV15 to TRBJ1-2, with TRBD1 as a possible D gene (5 bases). Trimming cost V 0 bases and J 1 base, with 12 bases left between them. In germline, CDR1 is LNHNV, CDR2 YYDKDF (reference sequence). This CDR3 is 16 amino acids long. Written as DNA, the CDR3 is TGTGCCACCAGCAGAGATGGGGGGTCCCTTAACTATGGCTACACCTTC. Protein: CATSRDGGSLNYGYTF.

The chain uses TRBV5-4 and TRBJ2-7; 13 nucleotides match TRBD2. Germline V lookup: CDR1 SGHNT, CDR2 YYREEE (reference sequence). The CDR3 sequence is 19 residues long. V shed 4 bases and J 5 bases; nucleotides not matched to a gene: 18. The CDR3 is CASSGGVVGLAGEGDEQYF. The CDR3 DNA reads TGTGCCAGCAGCGGCGGGGTGGTAGGACTAGCGGGAGAAGGGGACGAGCAGTACTTC.

The genes are TRBV5-1 and TRBJ1-2; D is possibly TRBD1 (6 bases). Looked up from germline, CDR1 is SGHRS and CDR2 is YFSETQ. This CDR3 has 16 residues. V lost 0 bases and J 0 bases, leaving 12 bases between the germline ends. The chain's CDR3 is CASSLAGDGANYGYTF. DNA of the CDR3: TGCGCCAGCAGCTTGGCAGGGGACGGAGCTAACTATGGCTACACCTTC.

V is TRBV7-6 and J is TRBJ2-3, with D perhaps TRBD1 (6 bases). Trimming removed 8 bases from V and 1 base from J, with 16 bases in between. The CDR3 is made up of 15 amino acids. The V gene's germline CDR1 is SGHVS and CDR2 FNYEAQ. Written as DNA, the CDR3 is TGTGCCAGCGTCCCTTCGGACAGTCGCACAGATACGCAGTATTTT. Translating gives CASVPSDSRTDTQYF.

The gene calls are TRBV5-4 and TRBJ1-1; tentatively, D is TRBD1 (5 bases). Trimming removed 4 bases at V and 2 bases at J, with 15 bases between. Per germline, CDR1 SGHNT and CDR2 YYREEE (reference sequence). This CDR3 is 15 amino acids long. CDR3 sequence (DNA): TGTGCCAGCAGCCCCAGGTCTGACAGAAACACTGAAGCTTTCTTT. Protein: CASSPRSDRNTEAFF.

The chain carries TRBV6-1 and TRBJ1-3; D call uncertain. Deletions cut 4 bases from V and 0 bases from J, with 13 bases between. The CDR3 length is 16 residues. Germline values: CDR1 MNHNS, CDR2 SASEGT. CDR3 sequence: CASSVSMISSGNTIYF. The CDR3 nucleotides are TGTGCCAGCAGTGTCTCGATGATCTCCTCTGGAAACACCATATATTTT.

The rearrangement joins TRBV2 to TRBJ1-2; 7 nucleotides line up with TRBD1. In germline, CDR1 is SNHLY, CDR2 FYNNEI. CDR3 length: 14 amino acids. The ends lost 6 bases at V and 0 bases at J; junction bases unmatched: 4. The CDR3 loop is CASRVDRTNYGYTF. CDR3 sequence (DNA): TGTGCCAGCAGGGTGGACAGGACTAACTATGGCTACACCTTC.

The V call is TRBV5-6, the J call TRBJ2-1; 10 nucleotides match TRBD2. With 0 bases clipped from V and 12 bases from J, the junction kept 18 bases outside the gene matches. Germline values: CDR1 SGHDT, CDR2 YYEEEE. The CDR3 runs 18 residues. The CDR3 DNA reads as TGTGCCAGCAGCTTGGTAAGAGGACCGGGACTAGCGTATGAGGGGCAGTTCTTC. Its protein product is CASSLVRGPGLAYEGQFF.